This T cell receptor beta chain was recovered during a study of spatial heterogeneity in lung cancer. The wider study: Consistently, beta-chain sequences turned up in larger numbers than alpha-chain sequences did. Study-wide results and caveats: How many expanded intratumoral alpha and beta TCRs were present tracked the tumor mutation count, which was a count of nonsynonymous mutations. Counts for ubiquitous and regional expanded TCRs went along with ubiquitous and regional nonsynonymous mutations, respectively.

In this sample, this clonotype is medium-sized (0.01 to 0.1%). Its specificity is not known. Carried by each TCR cDNA molecule was a unique molecular identifier. TCRdb reprocessed the 5' RACE reads via MiXCR and lists one record per CDR3 protein. Of about 15,000 distinct CDR3 sequences in the sample, roughly 7.3% were seen once. Time point defined: sample taken at primary tumor resection. Without sorting, whole RNA was sequenced from tumor, nontumor lung or frozen PBMC. The CDR3 consists of 15 residues. Trimming took off 0 bases at V and 3 bases at J, with 8 bases between the two ends. Germline V CDR1 and CDR2: LGHNA, YSLEER.

The sample was lung tumor tissue, taken at surgery. V and J are TRBV4-3 and TRBJ2-2, with unresolved D. This sequence originates from a male donor with early-stage non-small cell lung cancer. The CDR3 sequence: CASSQEVTDTGELFF. CDR3 bases: TGCGCCAGCAGCCAAGAGGTTACCGACACCGGGGAGCTGTTTTTT.